The next 24 T cell receptor beta chains were all read from a single sample in a study of blood T cells in healthy people across ages. Combining a sample-barcoded 5' primer with a J-beta primer mix, a second PCR ran for roughly 6 to 12 cycles. TCRdb recomputed calls from the 5' RACE reads with MiXCR, one row per CDR3 protein. The sample includes 1 million or so distinct CDR3 sequences, roughly 45% of them seen just once. What was sequenced was blood. The source is an older woman in good health.

The V gene is TRBV4-2, the J gene TRBJ2-4, with a possible D match to TRBD2 (6 bases). V was shortened by 5 bases and J by 13 bases, with 33 bases between the two germline ends. This CDR3 is 18 amino acids long. Germline V CDR1 and CDR2: LGHNA, YNFKEQ. CDR3 residues: CASSKGYLAGDRSGEQYF. CDR3 nucleotides: TGTGCCAGCAGCAAGGGGTATTTGGCGGGCGATAGGTCGGGGGAGCAGTACTTC.

V and J are TRBV6-6 and TRBJ2-3, with a possible D match to TRBD2 (7 bases). CDR1 is MNHNY, CDR2 SVGAGI, per germline (reference sequence). The CDR3 is made up of 15 amino acids. V lost 6 bases and J 7 bases, leaving 20 bases between the germline ends. CDR3 region: CASRTGRGRGNTQYF. The DNA of the CDR3 is TGTGCCAGCAGGACGGGGCGAGGGAGGGGGAATACGCAGTATTTT.

This clonotype was picked up one time. CDR3 DNA: TGTGCCAGCAGTTACTCTCCCAGTCCCTATGGCTACACCTTC. Amino acids: CASSYSPSPYGYTF. The chain is built from TRBV6-5 and TRBJ1-2; D ambiguous. In germline, CDR1 is MNHEY, CDR2 SVGAGI. V gave up 0 bases and J gave up 4 bases, with 9 bases separating them. The CDR3 contains 14 residues.

The gene calls are TRBV3-1 and TRBJ2-4; a possible D gene is TRBD2 (5 bases). The tail of the sequence fits TRBJ2-7 better, so the J call may be wrong. The CDR3 runs 16 residues. CDR1 LGHDT and CDR2 YNNKEL come from the germline V gene (reference sequence). This CDR3 is CASSQEKWVGGDEQYF. CDR3 coding DNA: TGTGCCAGCAGCCAAGAAAAATGGGTTGGAGGAGACGAGCAGTACTTC.

The chain recombines TRBV12-3 or TRBV12-4 with TRBJ1-5, with unresolved D. The CDR3 is 14 residues long. V dropped 2 bases and J dropped 2 bases, with 7 bases sitting between them. The CDR3 DNA reads TGTGCCAGCAGTTTAAACAGTGGCAATCAGCCCCAGCATTTT. Its protein is CASSLNSGNQPQHF.

V and J are TRBV7-9 and TRBJ1-6; 8 nucleotides align to TRBD1. The CDR3 length is 17 residues. The V segment lost 1 base and the J segment 0 bases; nucleotides outside the gene matches: 2. Looked up from germline, CDR1 is SEHNR and CDR2 is FQNEAQ (reference sequence). The CDR3 region is CASSLDTGGSYNSPLHF. The CDR3 nucleotides are TGTGCCAGCAGCTTAGATACAGGGGGCTCCTATAATTCACCCCTCCACTTT.

The J gene is TRBJ2-7, the V gene TRBV28; 9 bases align to TRBD1. Trimming cost V 3 bases and J 2 bases; bases outside gene matches: 8. Germline values: CDR1 MDHEN, CDR2 SYDVKM. This CDR3 spans 16 amino acids. The CDR3 bases are TGTGCCAGCAGTTTCTCTGGGGGACAGGGACCCTACGAGCAGTACTTC. Its protein product is CASSFSGGQGPYEQYF.

This clonotype has only a few counts. The CDR3, as DNA: TGTGCCAGCAGCCCAGGACAGTTGAGCTCCTACGAGCAGTACTTC. Protein product: CASSPGQLSSYEQYF. The V gene is TRBV9, the J gene TRBJ2-7; perhaps TRBD1 as D (6 bases). This CDR3 is built from 15 residues. CDR1 is SGDLS and CDR2 is YYNGEE in the germline V gene. Trimming shortened V by 4 bases and J by 0 bases, and 14 bases separated the two germline ends.

The chain combines TRBV11-2 with TRBJ2-2; unclear D gene. This CDR3 has 13 amino acids. Germline V gene lookup returns CDR1 SGHAT and CDR2 FQNNGV. V lost 8 bases to trimming and J lost 5 bases, with 12 bases between them. The CDR3 here is CASRRTGTGELFF. The CDR3 nucleotides read TGTGCCAGCCGACGGACCGGGACCGGGGAGCTGTTTTTT.

This clonotype showed up many times. V gene TRBV7-2 combines with J gene TRBJ2-3; 9 bases align to TRBD2. The V and J ends lost 3 bases and 2 bases, in that order; junction bases with no gene match: 3. Germline values: CDR1 SGHTA, CDR2 FQGNSA. This CDR3 spans 15 amino acids. The CDR3 DNA is TGTGCCAGCAGCTTCCGACTAGCGGTCACAGATACGCAGTATTTT. Translating gives CASSFRLAVTDTQYF.

The chain links TRBV10-3 to TRBJ2-7, with D possibly being TRBD2 (6 bases). Trimming cost V 10 bases and J 1 base, with 11 bases left between them. This CDR3 spans 12 amino acids. The germline V gene encodes CDR1 ENHRY and CDR2 SYGVKD. The CDR3 here is CATGAGSYEQYF. CDR3 in DNA: TGTGCCACCGGGGCGGGGTCCTACGAGCAGTACTTC.

Of note for this clonotype: A much larger clone sits a single nucleotide away, making a read error possible. DNA of the CDR3: TGTGTCAGCAGTTTACCAACTAGGGAGCAGTTCTTC. Its protein is CVSSLPTREQFF. This rearrangement joins TRBV27 to TRBJ2-1; D may be TRBD2 (5 bases). CDR1 is MNHEY, CDR2 SMNVEV, per germline (reference sequence). This CDR3 has 12 amino acids.

The table lists this clonotype with a few counts. V usage is TRBV7-9 and J usage is TRBJ2-1, with 9 bases fitting TRBD1. Germline V lookup: CDR1 SEHNR, CDR2 FQNEAQ (reference sequence). This CDR3 is 20 amino acids long. V lost 2 bases, J lost 0 bases, and 14 bases stayed unmatched. The CDR3 sequence is CASSLKGTGSFLTSYNEQFF. The CDR3, as DNA: TGTGCCAGCAGCTTAAAGGGGACAGGGTCCTTCCTTACCTCCTACAATGAGCAGTTCTTC.

The chain uses TRBV10-3 and TRBJ2-3; 11 bases agree with TRBD1. V shed 3 bases, J shed 11 bases, and the junction held 13 bases outside the gene matches. CDR1 and CDR2 from the germline V gene are ENHRY and SYGVKD. CDR3 length: 16 residues. The CDR3 is CAISDNRDRGDYEQYF. In DNA, the CDR3 is TGTGCCATCAGTGACAACCGGGACAGGGGGGATTATGAGCAGTATTTT.

The chain has TRBV6-5 and TRBJ1-2; 7 nucleotides line up with TRBD1. V lost 0 bases, J lost 8 bases, and 3 bases stayed unmatched. CDR3 length equals 13 residues. CDR1 and CDR2 from the germline V gene are MNHEY and SVGAGI. CDR3 protein: CASSYSRGLGYTF. Written as DNA, the CDR3 is TGTGCCAGCAGTTACTCTAGGGGGCTCGGCTACACCTTC.

This rearrangement joins TRBV5-1 to TRBJ1-6, with TRBD1 as a possible D gene (5 bases). The CDR3 runs 15 residues. Germline assignment: CDR1 SGHRS and CDR2 YFSETQ. V lost 4 bases to trimming and J lost 7 bases, with 15 bases between them. The CDR3 region has the DNA TGCGCCAGCAGCCCCCGGACGGGGACCAATTCACCCCTCCACTTT. Translation gives CASSPRTGTNSPLHF. Combining the CDR3 with reference TRBV5-1 and TRBJ1-6 gives the whole variable domain KAGVTQTPRYLIKTRGQQVTLSCSPISGHRSVSWYQQTPGQGLQFLFEYFSETQRNKGNFPGRFSGRQFSNSRSEMNVSTLELGDSALYLCASSPRTGTNSPLHFGNGTRLTVT.

This chain uses TRBV4-2 with TRBJ1-2; 8 nucleotides line up with TRBD1. The CDR3 contains 15 residues. Germline-derived CDR1 and CDR2 are LGHNA and YNFKEQ. J was trimmed by 4 bases and V by 0 bases; bases with no gene match: 4. This CDR3 is CASSQEGTGSYGYTF. CDR3 DNA sequence: TGTGCCAGCAGCCAAGAGGGGACAGGTTCCTATGGCTACACCTTC.

The chain links TRBV9 to TRBJ2-7, with D possibly called TRBD1 or TRBD2 (5 bases each). CDR3 length equals 15 residues. Trimming pared 4 bases from V and 4 bases from J, leaving 18 bases between. Germline loops: CDR1 SGDLS, CDR2 YYNGEE. The CDR3 spells CASSPRRGEPYEQYF. The CDR3 DNA sequence: TGTGCCAGCAGCCCCCGTCGAGGGGAACCGTACGAGCAGTACTTC.

The chain employs TRBV5-1 and TRBJ2-4; TRBD2 is a possible D gene (6 bases). The end of the DNA aligns better with TRBJ2-7, so the J call may be wrong. Germline V lookup: CDR1 SGHRS, CDR2 YFSETQ. There are 15 residues in the CDR3. The CDR3 loop reads CASSLMEGVNHEQYF. The CDR3 coding sequence is TGCGCCAGCAGCTTAATGGAGGGAGTGAATCACGAGCAGTACTTC.

This chain connects TRBV12-5 to TRBJ2-4; no reliable D call. Germline assignment: CDR1 LGHNT and CDR2 FRNRAP. V lost 2 bases and J 15 bases, leaving 11 bases between the germline ends. The CDR3 is 11 amino acids. The CDR3 nucleotides read TGTGCTAGTGGTTTGTCCACCGAGCGGTACTTC. It is translated as CASGLSTERYF.

The chain employs TRBV30 and TRBJ1-2; TRBD1 agrees at 7 bases. The V gene end was trimmed by 1 base and the J gene end by 4 bases; junction bases not matched to a gene: 9. Germline-derived CDR1 and CDR2 are GTSNPN and SVGIG (reference sequence). CDR3 length equals 15 residues. CDR3 amino acids: CAWSAVKGAGYGYTF. In nucleotides, the CDR3 is TGTGCCTGGAGTGCCGTGAAGGGGGCCGGCTATGGCTACACCTTC. Complete variable domain (other parts from reference TRBV30 and TRBJ1-2): SQTIHQWPATLVQPVGSPLSLECTVEGTSNPNLYWYRQAAGRGLQLLFYSVGIGQISSEVPQNLSASRPQDRQFILSSKKLLLSDSGFYLCAWSAVKGAGYGYTFGSGTRLTVV.

This rearrangement joins TRBV4-2 to TRBJ2-7, with a tentative D call TRBD2 (6 bases). Germline V lookup: CDR1 LGHNA, CDR2 YNFKEQ. CDR3 size: 13 residues. V was trimmed by 0 bases and J by 5 bases, leaving 8 bases between them. The CDR3 sequence is CASSQDWEDEQYF. The DNA of the CDR3 is TGTGCCAGCAGCCAAGATTGGGAGGACGAGCAGTACTTC.

This sequence joins TRBV10-1 and TRBJ2-5, with 9 positions matching TRBD1. This CDR3 region has 12 residues. The J segment lost 6 bases and the V segment lost 8 bases, leaving 4 bases of the junction unmatched. The germline V gene has CDR1 WNHNN and CDR2 SYGVQD (reference sequence). DNA for the CDR3: TGCGCCAGCGCCGGACAGGGGAAGACCCAGTACTTC. Translating gives CASAGQGKTQYF.

The V gene is TRBV10-1, the J gene TRBJ2-5; TRBD2 aligns across 12 bases. The CDR3 sequence is 17 residues long. Germline assignment: CDR1 WNHNN and CDR2 SYGVQD (reference sequence). The V gene end was trimmed by 3 bases and the J gene end by 3 bases; junction bases not matched to a gene: 8. The CDR3 sequence is CASSDGGLAGPKETQYF. DNA of the CDR3: TGCGCCAGCAGTGATGGCGGACTAGCGGGACCTAAAGAGACCCAGTACTTC.